This T cell receptor (beta chain) was sequenced during a study of blood T cells in healthy people across ages. This clonotype showed up just a few times. It was with a sample-barcoded 5' primer and a J-beta primer mix that a second PCR of roughly 6 to 12 cycles was run. TCRdb called the 5' RACE reads again in MiXCR, with one record for every CDR3 protein. The sample has 1.5 million to 2 million distinct CDR3 sequences, 28% seen once. This clonotype was sampled from a woman aged 25 to 39 in good health. Sequencing used blood.

CDR3 coding DNA: TGCAGCGTACGGGACTCGGGGGGCATTTACGAGCGGTACTTC. Residues: CSVRDSGGIYERYF. The rearrangement joins TRBV29-1 to TRBJ2-4, with D possibly matching TRBD2 (7 bases). CDR3 length: 14 residues. V lost 6 bases to trimming and J lost 15 bases, with 27 bases between them. Looked up from germline, CDR1 is SQVTM and CDR2 is ANQGSEA.